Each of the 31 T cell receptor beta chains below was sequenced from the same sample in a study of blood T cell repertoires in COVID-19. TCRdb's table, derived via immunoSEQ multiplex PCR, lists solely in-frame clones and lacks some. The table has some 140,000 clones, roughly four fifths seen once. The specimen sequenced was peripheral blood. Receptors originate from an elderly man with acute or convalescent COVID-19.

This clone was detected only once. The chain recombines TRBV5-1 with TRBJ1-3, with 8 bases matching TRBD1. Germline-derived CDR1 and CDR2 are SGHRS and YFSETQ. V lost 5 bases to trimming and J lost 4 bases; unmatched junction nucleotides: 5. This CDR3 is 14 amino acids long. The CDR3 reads CASRRTGPGNTIYF. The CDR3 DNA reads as TGCGCCAGCAGACGGACAGGGCCGGGAAACACCATATATTTT.

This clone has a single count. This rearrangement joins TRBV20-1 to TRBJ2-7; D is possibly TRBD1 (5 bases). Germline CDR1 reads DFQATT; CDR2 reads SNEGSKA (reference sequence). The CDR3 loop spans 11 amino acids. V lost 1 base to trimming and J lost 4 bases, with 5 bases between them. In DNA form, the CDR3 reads TGCAGTGCTAGAGGACAGTACGAGCAGTACTTC. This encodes CSARGQYEQYF.

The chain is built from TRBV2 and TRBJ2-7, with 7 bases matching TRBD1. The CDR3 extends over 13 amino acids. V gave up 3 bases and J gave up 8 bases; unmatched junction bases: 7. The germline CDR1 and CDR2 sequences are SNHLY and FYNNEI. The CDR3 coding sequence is TGTGCCAGCAGTGAGGGACAGCCTACGAAGCAGTACTTC. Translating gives CASSEGQPTKQYF.

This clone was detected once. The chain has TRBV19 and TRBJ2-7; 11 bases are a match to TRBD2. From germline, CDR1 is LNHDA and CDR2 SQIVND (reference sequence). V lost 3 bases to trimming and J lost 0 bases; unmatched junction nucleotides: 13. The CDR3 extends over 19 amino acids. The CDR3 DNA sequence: TGTGCCAGTAGTATCCGAGGGCTAGCGGGGGGCTCCAGCTCCTACGAGCAGTACTTC. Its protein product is CASSIRGLAGGSSSYEQYF. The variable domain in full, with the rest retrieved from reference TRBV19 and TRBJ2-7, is DGGITQSPKYLFRKEGQNVTLSCEQNLNHDAMYWYRQDPGQGLRLIYYSQIVNDFQKGDIAEGYSVSREKKESFPLTVTSAQKNPTAFYLCASSIRGLAGGSSSYEQYFGPGTRLTVT.

The CDR3: CASSFWDRQEKLFF. For the CDR3, the DNA is TGTGCCAGCAGCTTCTGGGACAGACAAGAAAAACTGTTTTTT. The rearrangement joins TRBV7-9 to TRBJ1-4; 7 bases are a match to TRBD1. V dropped 3 bases and J dropped 8; count of bases not matched to a gene: 6. The CDR3 runs 14 residues. From germline, CDR1 is SEHNR and CDR2 FQNEAQ (reference sequence).

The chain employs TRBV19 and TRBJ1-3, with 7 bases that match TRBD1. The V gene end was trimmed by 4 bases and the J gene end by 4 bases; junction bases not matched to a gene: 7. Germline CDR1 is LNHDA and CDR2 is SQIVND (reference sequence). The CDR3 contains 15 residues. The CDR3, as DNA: TGTGCCAGTAGTAAAGGGGGCCAGGTCGGAAACACCATATATTTT. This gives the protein CASSKGGQVGNTIYF.

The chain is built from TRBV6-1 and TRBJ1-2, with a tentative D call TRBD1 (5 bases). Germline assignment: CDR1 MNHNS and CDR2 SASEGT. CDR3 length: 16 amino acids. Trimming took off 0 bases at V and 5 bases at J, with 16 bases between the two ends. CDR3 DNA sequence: TGTGCCAGCAGTGAAGCCTGGGGCGGTGGTGGGTATGGCTACACCTTC. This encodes CASSEAWGGGGYGYTF.

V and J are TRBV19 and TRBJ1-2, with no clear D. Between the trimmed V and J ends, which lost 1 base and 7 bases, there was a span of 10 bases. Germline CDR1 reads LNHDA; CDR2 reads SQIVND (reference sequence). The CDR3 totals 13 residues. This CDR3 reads CASSIGGGSGYTF. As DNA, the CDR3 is TGTGCCAGTAGTATAGGAGGAGGCAGTGGCTACACCTTC.

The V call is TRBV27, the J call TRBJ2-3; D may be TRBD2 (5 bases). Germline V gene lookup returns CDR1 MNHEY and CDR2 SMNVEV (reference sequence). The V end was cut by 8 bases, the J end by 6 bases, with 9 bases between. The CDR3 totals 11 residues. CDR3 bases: TGTGCCAGCGGAAGAGGGGATACGCAGTATTTT. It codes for CASGRGDTQYF.

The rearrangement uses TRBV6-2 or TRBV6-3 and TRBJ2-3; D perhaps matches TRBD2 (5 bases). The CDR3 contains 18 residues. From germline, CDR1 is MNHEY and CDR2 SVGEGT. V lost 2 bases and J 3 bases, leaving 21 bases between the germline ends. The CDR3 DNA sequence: TGTGCCAGCAGTTACCAATCTAGCCCGGTAGGCGAGACAGATACGCAGTATTTT. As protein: CASSYQSSPVGETDTQYF.

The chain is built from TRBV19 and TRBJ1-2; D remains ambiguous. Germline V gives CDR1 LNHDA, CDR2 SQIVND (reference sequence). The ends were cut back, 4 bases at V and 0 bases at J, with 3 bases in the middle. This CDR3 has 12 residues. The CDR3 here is CASSNSNYGYTF. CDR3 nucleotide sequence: TGTGCCAGTAGTAACTCTAACTATGGCTACACCTTC.

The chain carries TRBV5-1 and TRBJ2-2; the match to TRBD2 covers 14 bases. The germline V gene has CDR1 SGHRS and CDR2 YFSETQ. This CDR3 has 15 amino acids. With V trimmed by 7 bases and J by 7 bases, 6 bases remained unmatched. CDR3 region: CASQGLAGADGELFF. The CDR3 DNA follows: TGCGCCAGCCAGGGACTAGCGGGGGCGGACGGGGAGCTGTTTTTT.

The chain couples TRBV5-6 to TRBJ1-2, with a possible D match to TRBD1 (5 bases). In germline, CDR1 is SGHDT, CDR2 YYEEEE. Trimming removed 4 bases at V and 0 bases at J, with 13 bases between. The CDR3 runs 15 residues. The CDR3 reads CASSPAGGANYGYTF. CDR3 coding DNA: TGTGCCAGCAGCCCCGCCGGGGGGGCTAACTATGGCTACACCTTC.

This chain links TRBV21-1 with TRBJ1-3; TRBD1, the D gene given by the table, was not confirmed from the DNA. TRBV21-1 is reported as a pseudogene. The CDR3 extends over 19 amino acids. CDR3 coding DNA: TGTGCCAGCAGCTCTTGGGGATCGACAGAAAGAAGCTCTGGAAACACCATATATTTT. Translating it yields CASSSWGSTERSSGNTIYF.

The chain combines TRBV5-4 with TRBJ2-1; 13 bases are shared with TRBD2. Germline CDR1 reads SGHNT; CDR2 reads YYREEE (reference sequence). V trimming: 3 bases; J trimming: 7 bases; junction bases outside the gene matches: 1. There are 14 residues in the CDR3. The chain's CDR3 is CASSSGLAGNEQFF. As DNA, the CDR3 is TGTGCCAGCAGCTCGGGACTAGCGGGGAATGAGCAGTTCTTC.

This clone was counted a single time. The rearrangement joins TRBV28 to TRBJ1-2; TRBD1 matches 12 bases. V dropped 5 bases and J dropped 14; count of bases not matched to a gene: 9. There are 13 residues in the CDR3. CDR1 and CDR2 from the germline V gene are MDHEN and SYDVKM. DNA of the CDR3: TGTGCCAGCAGTACGGGACAGGGGGCATCAGGAACCTTC. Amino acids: CASSTGQGASGTF.

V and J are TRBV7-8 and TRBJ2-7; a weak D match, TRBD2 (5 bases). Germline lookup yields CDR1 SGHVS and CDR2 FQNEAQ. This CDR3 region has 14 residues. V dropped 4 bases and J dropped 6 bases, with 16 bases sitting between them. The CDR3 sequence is CASSSLGGRFEQYF. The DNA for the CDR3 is TGTGCCAGCAGCTCCCTTGGAGGCAGGTTCGAGCAGTACTTC.

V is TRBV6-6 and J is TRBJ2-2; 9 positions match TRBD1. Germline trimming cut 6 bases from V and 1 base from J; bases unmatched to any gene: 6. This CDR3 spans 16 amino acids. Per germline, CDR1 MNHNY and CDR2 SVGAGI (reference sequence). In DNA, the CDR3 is TGTGCCAGCAGCCCTCCGGGACAGGGGAACACCGGGGAGCTGTTTTTT. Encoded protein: CASSPPGQGNTGELFF.

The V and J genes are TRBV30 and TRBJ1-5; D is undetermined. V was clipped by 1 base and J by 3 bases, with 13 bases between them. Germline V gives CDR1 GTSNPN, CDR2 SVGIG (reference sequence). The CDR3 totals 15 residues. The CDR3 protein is CAWSAWSGSNQPQHF. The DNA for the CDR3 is TGTGCCTGGAGTGCGTGGTCGGGGTCCAATCAGCCCCAGCATTTT.

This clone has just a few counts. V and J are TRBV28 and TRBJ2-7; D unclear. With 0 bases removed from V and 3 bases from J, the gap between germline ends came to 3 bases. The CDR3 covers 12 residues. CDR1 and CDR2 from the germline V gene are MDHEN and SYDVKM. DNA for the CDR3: TGTGCCAGCAGTTTATGGAGCTACGAGCAGTACTTC. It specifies CASSLWSYEQYF.

The CDR3 DNA reads TGTGCCAGCAGTTTCACAGGGATGGGGGGGGTTACGCAGTATTTT. This sequence encodes CASSFTGMGGVTQYF. The rearrangement joins TRBV28 to TRBJ2-3, with D possibly being TRBD2 (7 bases). The CDR3 extends over 15 amino acids. Looked up from germline, CDR1 is MDHEN and CDR2 is SYDVKM. V was trimmed by 3 bases and J by 8 bases, leaving 18 bases between them.

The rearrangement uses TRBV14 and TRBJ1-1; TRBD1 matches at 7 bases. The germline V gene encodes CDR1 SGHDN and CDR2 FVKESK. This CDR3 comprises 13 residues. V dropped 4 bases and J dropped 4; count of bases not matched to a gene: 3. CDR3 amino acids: CASSRQGVTEAFF. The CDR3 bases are TGTGCCAGCAGCCGGCAGGGGGTCACTGAAGCTTTCTTT. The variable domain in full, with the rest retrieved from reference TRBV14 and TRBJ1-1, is EAGVTQFPSHSVIEKGQTVTLRCDPISGHDNLYWYRRVMGKEIKFLLHFVKESKQDESGMPNNRFLAERTGGTYSTLKVQPAELEDSGVYFCASSRQGVTEAFFGQGTRLTVV.

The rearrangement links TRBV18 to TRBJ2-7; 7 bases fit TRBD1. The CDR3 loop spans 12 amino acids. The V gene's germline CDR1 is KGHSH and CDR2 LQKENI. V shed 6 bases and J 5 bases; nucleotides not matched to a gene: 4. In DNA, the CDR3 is TGTGCCAGCTCTCGGGACAGAGACGAGCAGTACTTC. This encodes CASSRDRDEQYF.

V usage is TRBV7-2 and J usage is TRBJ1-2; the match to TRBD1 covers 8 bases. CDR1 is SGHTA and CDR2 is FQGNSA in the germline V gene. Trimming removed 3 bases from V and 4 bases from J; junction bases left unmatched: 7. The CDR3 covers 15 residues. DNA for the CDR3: TGTGCCAGCAGCTTGGATGGGACAGGAGGCTATGGCTACACCTTC. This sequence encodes CASSLDGTGGYGYTF.

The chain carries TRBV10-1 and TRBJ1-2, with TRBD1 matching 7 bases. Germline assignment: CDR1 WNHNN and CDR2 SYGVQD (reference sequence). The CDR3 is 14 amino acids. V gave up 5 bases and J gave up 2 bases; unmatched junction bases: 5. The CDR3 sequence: CASSIGTANYGYTF. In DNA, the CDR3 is TGCGCCAGCAGTATAGGGACAGCGAACTATGGCTACACCTTC.

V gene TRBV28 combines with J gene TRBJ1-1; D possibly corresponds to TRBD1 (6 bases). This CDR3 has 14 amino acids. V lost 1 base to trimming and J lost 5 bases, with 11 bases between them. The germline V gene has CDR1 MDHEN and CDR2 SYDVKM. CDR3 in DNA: TGTGCCAGCAGTTTATCCGCAGGGGAGACTGAAGCTTTCTTT. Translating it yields CASSLSAGETEAFF.

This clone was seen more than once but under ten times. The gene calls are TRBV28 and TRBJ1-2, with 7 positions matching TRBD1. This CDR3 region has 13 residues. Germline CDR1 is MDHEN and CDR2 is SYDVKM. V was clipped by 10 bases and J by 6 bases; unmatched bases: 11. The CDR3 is CAILPQQGDGYTF. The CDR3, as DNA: TGTGCCATCCTACCTCAGCAGGGGGATGGCTACACCTTC.

CDR3 protein: CASSVDPSGGWNTGELFF. For the CDR3, the DNA is TGTGCCAGCAGCGTAGATCCTAGCGGGGGCTGGAACACCGGGGAGCTGTTTTTT. This chain uses TRBV9 with TRBJ2-2, with 10 bases fitting TRBD2. The length of the CDR3 is 18 residues. J lost 1 base, V lost 0 bases, and 6 bases had no gene match. CDR1 and CDR2 (germline): SGDLS, YYNGEE. The full variable domain, completed using reference TRBV9 and TRBJ2-2, is DSGVTQTPKHLITATGQRVTLRCSPRSGDLSVYWYQQSLDQGLQFLIQYYNGEERAKGNILERFSAQQFPDLHSELNLSSLELGDSALYFCASSVDPSGGWNTGELFFGEGSRLTVL.

This CDR3 is CASSLAYNQPQHF. The CDR3 nucleotides read TGTGCCAGCAGTTTAGCGTACAATCAGCCCCAGCATTTT. The rearrangement links TRBV12-3 or TRBV12-4 to TRBJ1-5; no reliable D call. The length of the CDR3 is 13 residues. The V gene lost 0 bases and the J gene lost 3 bases, with 3 bases spanning the gap.

CDR3 nucleotide sequence: TGTGCCAGTCGAAAGGGGGCTCTCGAGCAGTACTTC. Protein: CASRKGALEQYF. The chain has TRBV28 and TRBJ2-7, with 7 bases matching TRBD1. In germline, CDR1 is MDHEN, CDR2 SYDVKM. This CDR3 contains 12 residues. V shed 9 bases, J shed 6 bases, and the junction held 8 bases outside the gene matches.

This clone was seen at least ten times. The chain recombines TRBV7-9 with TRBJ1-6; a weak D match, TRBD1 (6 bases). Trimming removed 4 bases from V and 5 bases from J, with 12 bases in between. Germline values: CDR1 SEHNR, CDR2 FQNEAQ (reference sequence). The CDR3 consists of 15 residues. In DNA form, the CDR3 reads TGTGCCAGCAGCTCCAGGGGCGGAGATAATTCACCCCTCCACTTT. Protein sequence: CASSSRGGDNSPLHF.